This T cell receptor beta chain comes out of a study of T cell clonality in common variable immunodeficiency. Study conclusions and caveats: In common variable immunodeficiency, TCR beta chains reportedly carried fewer deletions and N-nucleotide insertions. CVID subjects had higher TCRbeta clonality than healthy controls, most marked in about a third.

The CDR3 loop spans 14 amino acids. Trimming cost V 5 bases and J 5 bases; bases outside gene matches: 5. Germline CDR1 reads MNHEY; CDR2 reads SVGEGT. Patients had low serum IgG, IgA and/or IgM and specific antibody deficiency. For at least one year, all CVID subjects received replacement immunoglobulin. The protocol was immunoSEQ multiplex PCR, while the TCRdb copy is restricted to in-frame clones and leaves out a portion. This sample has about 42,000 clones and no singletons, with roughly 5.5% in the ten largest. Turning to this clone: Its specificity is not known. The read stops 3 residues short of the end of the CDR3; the missing end is completed from the germline J gene.

The sample taken for sequencing was peripheral blood mononuclear cells. The chain carries TRBV6-2 or TRBV6-3 and TRBJ1-1, with 10 bases matching TRBD1. This receptor was obtained from a human donor with common variable immunodeficiency. The part of the CDR3 DNA that was read is TGTGCCAGCAGTCGACAGGGACAGGGGACTGAA. It specifies CASSRQGQGTE. The full CDR3 is CASSRQGQGTEAFF.